This T cell receptor beta chain was obtained from a study of brain T cells in children with intractable seizures. On this clone itself: The target antigen is unknown.

Broader study findings: Pre-surgery blood may have been undersampled, hiding some clones.

Only cases whose brain tissue showed the highest T cell transcript signatures were sequenced. Measured with immunoSEQ multiplex PCR; TCRdb has only the in-frame clones, and not every one. The sample has around 2,500 clones, around 81% seen once. Trimming cost V 0 bases and J 2 bases, with 10 bases left between them. This CDR3 is built from 15 residues. Germline V gene sequence: CDR1 MNHEY, CDR2 SVGAGI. The chain uses TRBV6-5 and TRBJ1-2; D ambiguous. The sequence came from a boy in the first two years of life with hemimegalencephaly and intractable seizures. The source was resected brain tissue, collected at surgery. CDR3 bases: TGTGCCAGCAGTTACTCGCCCTCCCCGAACTATGGCTACACCTTC. It codes for CASSYSPSPNYGYTF.